Shown below are 23 T cell receptor beta chains from a single sample sequenced in a study of cytomegalovirus exposure and HLA in healthy donors. This PCR relied on a set of 60 Vbeta primers and 13 Jbeta primers. The table came from immunoSEQ multiplex PCR; TCRdb's copy has only in-frame clones and leaves some out. The table lists 200,000 to 250,000 clones, with approximately 1% in the top ten. The sample taken for sequencing was PBMCs. These receptors originate from a woman in her thirties in good health and CMV-seropositive.

J is TRBJ2-1 and V is TRBV25-1; 13 bases agree with TRBD2. The CDR3 spans 14 residues. The junction had 6 bases not matched to a gene; V was cut back by 8 bases and J by 8 bases. The germline V gene encodes CDR1 MGHDK and CDR2 SYGVNS. In DNA, the CDR3 is TGTGCCAGCGGAGGACTAGCGGGAGCCCATGAGCAGTTCTTC. It codes for CASGGLAGAHEQFF. The full variable domain, its missing parts supplied by reference TRBV25-1 and TRBJ2-1, is EADIYQTPRYLVIGTGKKITLECSQTMGHDKMYWYQQDPGMELHLIHYSYGVNSTEKGDLSSESTVSRIRTEHFPLTLESARPSHTSQYLCASGGLAGAHEQFFGPGTRLTVL.

The rearrangement links TRBV6-5 to TRBJ1-2; 7 bases are a match to TRBD1. This CDR3 spans 15 amino acids. The junction had 7 bases not matched to a gene; V was cut back by 2 bases and J by 4 bases. Germline-derived CDR1 and CDR2 are MNHEY and SVGAGI. The DNA of the CDR3 is TGTGCCAGCAGTTACACAGGGGAAGTAGGCTATGGCTACACCTTC. It codes for CASSYTGEVGYGYTF.

This chain links TRBV2 with TRBJ1-6, with 8 bases matching TRBD1. The CDR3 covers 13 residues. The junction had 1 base not matched to a gene; V was cut back by 5 bases and J by 7 bases. Looked up from germline, CDR1 is SNHLY and CDR2 is FYNNEI. DNA for the CDR3: TGTGCCAGCAGTACAGGGGGGAATTCACCCCTCCACTTT. Its protein product is CASSTGGNSPLHF.

About this clone: This sample includes further DNA sequences coding for the same CDR3. The CDR3 sequence is CASSSRTSYEQYF. The CDR3 coding sequence is TGTGCCAGCAGCTCCCGGACTAGCTACGAGCAGTACTTC. V is TRBV7-2 and J is TRBJ2-7; 7 bases fit TRBD2. CDR1 is SGHTA, CDR2 FQGNSA, per germline. This CDR3 comprises 13 residues. V was clipped by 4 bases and J by 3 bases; unmatched bases: 3.

The chain has TRBV5-1 and TRBJ2-3; the match to TRBD2 covers 10 bases. V shed 5 bases and J 5 bases; nucleotides not matched to a gene: 8. The CDR3 covers 15 residues. CDR1 and CDR2 (germline): SGHRS, YFSETQ. This chain's CDR3 is CASSPSGSGQDTQYF. CDR3 in DNA: TGCGCCAGCAGTCCTAGCGGGAGTGGTCAAGATACGCAGTATTTT.

V is TRBV28 and J is TRBJ2-7; 12 bases map to TRBD1. The germline gives CDR1 MDHEN, CDR2 SYDVKM. Trimming took 6 bases from V and 5 from J; bases not matched to a gene: 11. The CDR3 is made up of 16 amino acids. The CDR3 is CASSHLGTGGFDEQYF. CDR3 coding DNA: TGTGCCAGCAGCCATCTCGGGACAGGGGGCTTTGACGAGCAGTACTTC.

The rearrangement joins TRBV29-1 to TRBJ2-7; D ambiguous. Germline assignment: CDR1 SQVTM and CDR2 ANQGSEA. V was pared by 6 bases and J by 0 bases, with 12 bases between. The CDR3 runs to 13 residues. As DNA, the CDR3 is TGCAGCGTGAGCCTGAGGTTCTCCTACGAGCAGTACTTC. Translated, it gives CSVSLRFSYEQYF.

The gene calls are TRBV6-1 and TRBJ2-2, with 7 bases identical to TRBD1. The CDR3 is 15 residues long. The V gene end was trimmed by 7 bases and the J gene end by 2 bases; junction bases not matched to a gene: 7. CDR1 and CDR2 (germline): MNHNS, SASEGT. This CDR3 is CASTEDRSNTGELFF. Here the CDR3 DNA reads TGTGCCAGCACCGAGGACAGGAGCAACACCGGGGAGCTGTTTTTT.

The J gene is TRBJ2-2, the V gene TRBV7-9, with TRBD1 as a possible D gene (5 bases). Trimming took 0 bases from V and 0 from J, leaving 8 bases between them. The CDR3 has 16 amino acids. Germline values: CDR1 SEHNR, CDR2 FQNEAQ (reference sequence). Here the CDR3 reads CASSLASGSNTGELFF. The CDR3 DNA sequence: TGTGCCAGCAGCTTAGCGTCAGGGTCGAACACCGGGGAGCTGTTTTTT.

A word on this clone: A read error may account for a junction end that differs from germline. V gene TRBV2 combines with J gene TRBJ2-7; D call uncertain. The CDR3 runs 10 residues. Germline V CDR1 and CDR2: SNHLY, FYNNEI. As DNA, the CDR3 is TGTGCCGGCAGTGCGTTTGAGCAGTACTTC. This encodes CAGSAFEQYF.

The V call is TRBV30, the J call TRBJ1-3, with D unclear. V lost 0 bases, J lost 3 bases, and 9 bases lay in between. The CDR3 runs to 14 residues. Germline CDR1 reads GTSNPN; CDR2 reads SVGIG (reference sequence). Here the CDR3 reads CAWSVLDFGNTIYF. DNA of the CDR3: TGTGCCTGGAGTGTACTGGACTTTGGAAACACCATATATTTT. The full variable domain, in which reference TRBV30 and TRBJ1-3 provide the parts outside the CDR3, is SQTIHQWPATLVQPVGSPLSLECTVEGTSNPNLYWYRQAAGRGLQLLFYSVGIGQISSEVPQNLSASRPQDRQFILSSKKLLLSDSGFYLCAWSVLDFGNTIYFGEGSWLTVV.

This chain connects TRBV9 to TRBJ2-1; TRBD1 aligns across 8 bases. V shed 2 bases, J shed 6 bases, and the junction held 7 bases outside the gene matches. The length of the CDR3 is 15 residues. The germline CDR1 and CDR2 sequences are SGDLS and YYNGEE. The CDR3 bases are TGTGCCAGCAGCGTCGACAGGGGATATATCAATGAGCAGTTCTTC. The encoded protein is CASSVDRGYINEQFF.

J is TRBJ2-3 and V is TRBV4-1; D ambiguous. The germline gives CDR1 MGHRA, CDR2 YSYEKL. This CDR3 region has 14 residues. V was shortened by 1 base and J by 5 bases, with 10 bases between the two germline ends. The CDR3 spells CASSQVVGRDTQYF. CDR3 DNA: TGCGCCAGCAGCCAAGTTGTGGGCCGAGATACGCAGTATTTT.

As DNA, the CDR3 is TGTGCCAGCAGTTACGACAGCACCTCCAACTATGGCTACACCTTC. This codes for CASSYDSTSNYGYTF. The chain has TRBV6-5 and TRBJ1-2; maybe TRBD1 (5 bases). This CDR3 comprises 15 residues. Trimming cost V 2 bases and J 2 bases, with 12 bases left between them. Germline values: CDR1 MNHEY, CDR2 SVGAGI.

The genes are TRBV28 and TRBJ1-2; 8 bases agree with TRBD1. From germline, CDR1 is MDHEN and CDR2 SYDVKM. The ends lost 5 bases at V and 8 bases at J; junction bases unmatched: 7. The CDR3 covers 13 residues. The DNA for the CDR3 is TGTGCCAGCAGTGTCACAGGGGGGGAGGGCTACACCTTC. Encoded protein: CASSVTGGEGYTF.

The V and J genes are TRBV7-9 and TRBJ1-6; TRBD1 might be the D (5 bases). CDR3 length equals 16 residues. Germline CDR1 reads SEHNR; CDR2 reads FQNEAQ (reference sequence). V was shortened by 2 bases and J by 0 bases, with 8 bases between the two germline ends. The CDR3 DNA sequence: TGTGCCAGCAGCTTATGGGGCAGCTCCTATAATTCACCCCTCCACTTT. Translating gives CASSLWGSSYNSPLHF.

This rearrangement joins TRBV6-1 to TRBJ1-3, with TRBD1 as a possible D gene (5 bases). Germline V gene sequence: CDR1 MNHNS, CDR2 SASEGT. CDR3 size: 15 residues. Between the trimmed V and J ends, which lost 4 bases and 2 bases, there was a span of 12 bases. The CDR3 loop is CASSAGFLAGNTIYF. In DNA form, the CDR3 reads TGTGCCAGCAGTGCAGGGTTTCTGGCTGGAAACACCATATATTTT.

The chain uses TRBV9 and TRBJ2-2, with D unresolved. V lost 2 bases, J lost 5 bases, and 13 bases lay in between. CDR3 size: 15 residues. In germline, CDR1 is SGDLS, CDR2 YYNGEE. The CDR3 nucleotides are TGTGCCAGCAGCGTCGACCACCTCGGGACCGGGGAGCTGTTTTTT. Translation: CASSVDHLGTGELFF.

The rearrangement joins TRBV5-4 to TRBJ1-2, with unresolved D. Trimming removed 0 bases from V and 2 bases from J, with 11 bases in between. The CDR3 is made up of 15 amino acids. The germline V gene has CDR1 SGHNT and CDR2 YYREEE (reference sequence). The CDR3 sequence: CASSLEAQLNYGYTF. The DNA of the CDR3 is TGTGCCAGCAGCTTGGAGGCACAGCTAAACTATGGCTACACCTTC.

The chain is built from TRBV6-6 and TRBJ2-3; 9 nucleotides line up with TRBD2. Per the germline V gene, CDR1 is MNHNY and CDR2 is SVGAGI (reference sequence). This CDR3 region has 12 residues. The V gene end was trimmed by 10 bases and the J gene end by 5 bases; junction bases not matched to a gene: 4. Here the CDR3 reads CAIAGEVDTQYF. The CDR3 nucleotides are TGTGCCATAGCGGGAGAGGTAGATACGCAGTATTTT.

J is TRBJ2-2 and V is TRBV7-7; the D is unclear. With 5 bases removed from V and 6 bases from J, the gap between germline ends came to 10 bases. Germline loops: CDR1 SSHAT, CDR2 FNYEAQ (reference sequence). CDR3 length: 13 amino acids. CDR3 residues: CASSADRAGELFF. In DNA form, the CDR3 reads TGTGCCAGCAGCGCCGACCGGGCCGGGGAGCTGTTTTTT.

This clone counts as medium-sized (0.01 to 0.1%) by frequency. J is TRBJ1-5 and V is TRBV10-3; D is uncertain. V was shortened by 2 bases and J by 7 bases, with 9 bases between the two germline ends. CDR1 is ENHRY and CDR2 is SYGVKD in the germline V gene. The CDR3 sequence is 13 residues long. For the CDR3, the DNA is TGTGCCATCAGTGAGGGGCAGTCGCAGCCCCAGCATTTT. As protein: CAISEGQSQPQHF.

The chain couples TRBV19 to TRBJ1-2; D ambiguous. The V gene lost 5 bases and the J gene lost 3 bases, with 13 bases spanning the gap. The CDR3 length is 14 residues. Per germline, CDR1 LNHDA and CDR2 SQIVND (reference sequence). The CDR3 coding sequence is TGTGCCAGTAGTCGGCCCACACGGGACTATGGCTACACCTTC. It translates to CASSRPTRDYGYTF.